This record concerns one T cell receptor (beta chain) sequence. Its antigen is unknown. The record originates from a study of radiotherapy plus CTLA-4 blockade in lung cancer. As for the study in general: Disease control was present in roughly 29% of patients, and objective responses in around 20%.

Whole-study findings and limits: Blood saw expansion of tumor-derived TCR clones after radiotherapy plus ipilimumab.

CDR1 is SGHAT and CDR2 is FQNNGV in the germline V gene. The junction had 14 bases not matched to a gene; V was cut back by 5 bases and J by 3 bases. This CDR3 spans 18 amino acids. Produced via immunoSEQ multiplex PCR; TCRdb's table is partial and in-frame only. The sample consists of some 46,000 clones, around 86% of them appearing once. The chain uses TRBV11-2 and TRBJ2-3; 10 bases line up with TRBD2. This TCR was recovered from a human donor with non-small cell lung cancer who had stable disease on radiotherapy plus ipilimumab. Sequencing used peripheral blood, obtained from a patient treated with radiotherapy plus ipilimumab. CDR3 DNA: TGTGCCAGCAGCCCCGGGCTAGCGGGAGTATCAAGGACAGATACGCAGTATTTT. Translating gives CASSPGLAGVSRTDTQYF. Filled out from reference TRBV11-2 and TRBJ2-3, the complete variable domain reads EAGVAQSPRYKIIEKRQSVAFWCNPISGHATLYWYQQILGQGPKLLIQFQNNGVVDDSQLPKDRFSAERLKGVDSTLKIQPAKLEDSAVYLCASSPGLAGVSRTDTQYFGPGTRLTVL.